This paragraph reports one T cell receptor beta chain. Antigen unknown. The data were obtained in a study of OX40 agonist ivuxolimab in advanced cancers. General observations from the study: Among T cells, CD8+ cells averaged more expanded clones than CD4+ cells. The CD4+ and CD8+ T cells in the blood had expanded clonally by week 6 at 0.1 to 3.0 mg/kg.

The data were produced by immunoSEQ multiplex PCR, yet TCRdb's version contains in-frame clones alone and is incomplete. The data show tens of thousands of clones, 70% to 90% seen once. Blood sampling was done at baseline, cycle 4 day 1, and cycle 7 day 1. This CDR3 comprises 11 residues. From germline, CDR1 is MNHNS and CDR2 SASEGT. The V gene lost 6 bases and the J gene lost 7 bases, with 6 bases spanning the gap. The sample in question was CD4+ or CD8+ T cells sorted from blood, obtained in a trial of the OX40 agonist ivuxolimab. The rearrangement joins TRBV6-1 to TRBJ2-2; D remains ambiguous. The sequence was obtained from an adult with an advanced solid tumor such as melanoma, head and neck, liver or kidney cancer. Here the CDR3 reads CASRGNGELFF. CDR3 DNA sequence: TGTGCCAGCAGGGGGAACGGGGAGCTGTTTTTT.